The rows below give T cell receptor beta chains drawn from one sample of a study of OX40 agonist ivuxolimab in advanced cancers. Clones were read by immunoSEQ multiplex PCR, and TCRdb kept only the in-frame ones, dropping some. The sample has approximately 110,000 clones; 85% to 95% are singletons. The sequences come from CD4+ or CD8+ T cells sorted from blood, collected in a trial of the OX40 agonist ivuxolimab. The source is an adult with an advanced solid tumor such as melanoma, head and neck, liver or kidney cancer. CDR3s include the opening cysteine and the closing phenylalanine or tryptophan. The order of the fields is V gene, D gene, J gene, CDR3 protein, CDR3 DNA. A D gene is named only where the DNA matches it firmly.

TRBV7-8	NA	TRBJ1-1	CASSLGGVNTEAFF	TGTGCCAGCAGCTTAGGGGGGGTGAACACTGAAGCTTTCTTT
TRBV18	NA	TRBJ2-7	CASSPSSSGTNYEQYF	TGTGCCAGCTCACCGAGTTCATCCGGGACCAATTACGAGCAGTACTTC
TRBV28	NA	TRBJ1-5	CASSSIGGTGDQPQHF	TGTGCCAGCAGTTCCATAGGGGGGACGGGGGACCAGCCCCAGCATTTT
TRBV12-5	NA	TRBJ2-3	CASGLYRSTDTQYF	TGTGCTAGTGGTTTGTACAGGAGCACAGATACGCAGTATTTT
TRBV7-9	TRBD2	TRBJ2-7	CASSSSGTSFYEQYF	TGTGCCAGCAGCTCCTCCGGGACTAGCTTTTACGAGCAGTACTTC
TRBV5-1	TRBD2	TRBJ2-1	CASMPTSVPYNEQFF	TGCGCCAGCATGCCGACTAGCGTACCCTACAATGAGCAGTTCTTC
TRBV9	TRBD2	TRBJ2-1	CASSASGRPYNEQFF	TGTGCCAGCAGTGCGAGCGGGAGGCCCTACAATGAGCAGTTCTTC
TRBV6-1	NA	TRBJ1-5	CASSKGRGQGTQPQHF	TGTGCCAGCAGTAAAGGGAGAGGCCAGGGGACTCAGCCCCAGCATTTT
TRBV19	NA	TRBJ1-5	CASLSNGGQPQHF	TGTGCCAGCCTCTCCAACGGCGGCCAGCCCCAGCATTTT
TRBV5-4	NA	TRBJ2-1	CASSLRSSYNEQFF	TGTGCCAGCAGCCTCAGAAGCTCCTACAATGAGCAGTTCTTC
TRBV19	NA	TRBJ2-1	CASSILRDNEQFF	TGTGCCAGTAGTATACTCCGGGACAATGAGCAGTTCTTC
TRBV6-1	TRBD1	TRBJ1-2	CASSDPSGGTGDSYGYTF	TGTGCCAGCAGTGACCCCTCGGGCGGGACAGGGGACAGCTATGGCTACACCTTC
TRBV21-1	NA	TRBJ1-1	CASSSGTGGRLNTEAFF	TGTGCCAGCAGCAGTGGGACAGGGGGCCGGCTGAACACTGAAGCTTTCTTT